The next 31 T cell receptor beta chains were all read from a single sample in a study of CD8 T cells in ankylosing spondylitis. Using its own MiXCR run on the 5' RACE reads, TCRdb lists one record per CDR3 protein. This table has approximately 130,000 distinct CDR3 sequences, roughly 10% appearing once. The specimen sequenced was blood, either unsorted or a sorted T cell fraction (not recorded which). Receptors originate from a female donor with ankylosing spondylitis or in good health (not recorded which).

This chain connects TRBV27 to TRBJ1-1; D may be TRBD1 (5 bases). Trimming took 4 bases from V and 1 from J, leaving 10 bases between them. Germline V lookup: CDR1 MNHEY, CDR2 SMNVEV (reference sequence). The CDR3 extends over 14 amino acids. The chain's CDR3 is CASSYGGGNTEAFF. In DNA, the CDR3 is TGTGCCAGCAGTTATGGGGGGGGGAACACTGAAGCTTTCTTT.

This clonotype was picked up many times. V and J are TRBV20-1 and TRBJ2-1, with TRBD2 matching over 8 bases. Germline V gene data show CDR1 as DFQATT and CDR2 as SNEGSKA (reference sequence). Trimming removed 5 bases from V and 10 bases from J; junction bases left unmatched: 16. The CDR3 spans 15 residues. CDR3 loop: CSALLAENPNLEQFF. The CDR3 DNA is TGCAGTGCTTTACTAGCGGAGAACCCCAATTTAGAGCAGTTCTTC.

This clonotype has a count of ten or more. The rearrangement joins TRBV6-5 to TRBJ1-1, with D maybe TRBD1 (6 bases). Trimming removed 0 bases at V and 1 base at J, with 21 bases between. Germline V gene sequence: CDR1 MNHEY, CDR2 SVGAGI. CDR3 size: 19 residues. CDR3 bases: TGTGCCAGCAGTTACTCCATAAGCCAAACCGGGACAAAGAACACTGAAGCTTTCTTT. Translating gives CASSYSISQTGTKNTEAFF.

The chain uses TRBV7-9 and TRBJ2-5; a weak D match, TRBD2 (5 bases). Germline CDR1 reads SEHNR; CDR2 reads FQNEAQ (reference sequence). V was shortened by 8 bases and J by 5 bases, with 9 bases between the two germline ends. The CDR3 is made up of 11 amino acids. The CDR3 here is CASGGHETQYF. The CDR3, as DNA: TGTGCCAGCGGAGGCCATGAGACCCAGTACTTC.

V gene TRBV4-1 combines with J gene TRBJ1-4; D is unresolved. The CDR3 runs to 19 residues. The V and J ends lost 1 base and 8 bases respectively, with 26 bases between them. The germline V gene encodes CDR1 MGHRA and CDR2 YSYEKL. The CDR3 DNA reads TGCGCCAGCAGCCAAGTGGAGGAGGTTTACGGTCAGAGCAACGAAAAACTGTTTTTT. Amino acid sequence: CASSQVEEVYGQSNEKLFF.

There are a few counts of this clonotype. The V call is TRBV7-8, the J call TRBJ2-1, with D tentatively TRBD2 (7 bases). Germline V gene data show CDR1 as SGHVS and CDR2 as FQNEAQ. The germline V and J ends were trimmed by 2 bases and 8 bases, with 19 bases remaining between them. The CDR3 sequence is 16 residues long. The CDR3 nucleotides read TGTGCCAGCAGCTTATTACGAGGGGGGGGGTCGGATGAGCAGTTCTTC. Its translation: CASSLLRGGGSDEQFF.

Ten or more counts support this clonotype. The chain combines TRBV20-1 with TRBJ2-2; D is ambiguous. The CDR3 extends over 11 amino acids. V was clipped by 7 bases and J by 7 bases, with 10 bases between them. Germline CDR1 and CDR2: DFQATT and SNEGSKA (reference sequence). For the CDR3, the DNA is TGCAGTGTGCTTTTTGGCGGGGAGCTGTTTTTT. It specifies CSVLFGGELFF.

This clonotype was found many times. This rearrangement joins TRBV20-1 to TRBJ2-7; no clear D gene. V lost 6 bases and J lost 5, with 8 bases in between. CDR1 DFQATT and CDR2 SNEGSKA come from the germline V gene (reference sequence). CDR3 length: 10 residues. CDR3 DNA sequence: TGCAGTGCACAGATCAACGAGCAGTACTTC. Translating it yields CSAQINEQYF.

This clonotype was detected a few times. The V and J genes are TRBV4-1 and TRBJ2-7; D is undetermined. Germline V CDR1 and CDR2: MGHRA, YSYEKL. Trimming removed 4 bases from V and 1 base from J, with 8 bases in between. There are 13 residues in the CDR3. The CDR3 DNA sequence: TGCGCCAGCAGCCCCCAACTGTCCTACGAGCAGTACTTC. This gives the protein CASSPQLSYEQYF.

A few counts support this clonotype. Just one base apart from a much larger clone, this may be a read error. In DNA, the CDR3 is TGTACCATCACCGCGGACAGGATGTCCACTTCCTTCACAGATACGCAGTATTTT. Its protein product is CTITADRMSTSFTDTQYF. The chain couples TRBV12-3 or TRBV12-4 to TRBJ2-3; 7 nucleotides match TRBD1. This CDR3 comprises 18 residues.

This clonotype was found many times. This sequence joins TRBV7-2 and TRBJ1-6; D might be TRBD1 (5 bases). From germline, CDR1 is SGHTA and CDR2 FQGNSA. Trimming cost V 3 bases and J 10 bases, with 16 bases left between them. The CDR3 consists of 15 residues. CDR3 sequence reads: CASSLAGRGLSPLHF. The CDR3 DNA follows: TGTGCCAGCAGCTTGGCCGGACGGGGCCTCTCACCCCTCCACTTT.

This clonotype has at least ten counts. V usage is TRBV29-1 and J usage is TRBJ1-5, with a tentative D call TRBD1 (6 bases). CDR3 length equals 13 residues. The germline V gene encodes CDR1 SQVTM and CDR2 ANQGSEA. The V and J ends lost 0 bases and 6 bases respectively, with 9 bases between them. The CDR3 loop is CSVEEGGGQPQHF. The CDR3, as DNA: TGCAGCGTTGAAGAGGGAGGGGGTCAGCCCCAGCATTTT.

This clonotype was seen repeatedly, ten times or more. CDR3 sequence (DNA): TGTGCCAGCAGTCCGCCTGGGAGCGAGCAGTACTTC. Translated, it gives CASSPPGSEQYF. The chain employs TRBV18 and TRBJ2-7, with D possibly being TRBD2 (5 bases). CDR1 and CDR2 (germline): KGHSH, LQKENI. This CDR3 region has 12 residues. V lost 8 bases and J lost 6, with 14 bases in between. Using reference TRBV18 and TRBJ2-7 for the parts outside the CDR3, the full variable domain is NAGVMQNPRHLVRRRGQEARLRCSPMKGHSHVYWYRQLPEEGLKFMVYLQKENIIDESGMPKERFSAEFPKEGPSILRIQQVVRGDSAAYFCASSPPGSEQYFGPGTRLTVT.

This clonotype has at least ten counts. V and J are TRBV20-1 and TRBJ2-5; D is possibly TRBD2 (5 bases). V lost 3 bases and J 0 bases, leaving 11 bases between the germline ends. The CDR3 totals 14 residues. The germline gives CDR1 DFQATT, CDR2 SNEGSKA (reference sequence). CDR3 DNA sequence: TGCAGTGCTAGGGACCAGCGGAACCAAGAGACCCAGTACTTC. Translating it yields CSARDQRNQETQYF.

This clonotype has ten or more counts. V usage is TRBV7-8 and J usage is TRBJ1-1; D gene uncertain. Germline V gene data show CDR1 as SGHVS and CDR2 as FQNEAQ. The germline V and J ends were trimmed by 5 bases and 7 bases, with 14 bases remaining between them. The CDR3 consists of 13 residues. The CDR3 nucleotides are TGTGCCAGCAGCCTTCGCGCTGGTGGTGAAGCTTTCTTT. Translation gives CASSLRAGGEAFF. The variable domain in full, with the rest retrieved from reference TRBV7-8 and TRBJ1-1, is GAGVSQSPRYKVAKRGQDVALRCDPISGHVSLFWYQQALGQGPEFLTYFQNEAQLDKSGLPSDRFFAERPEGSVSTLKIQRTQQEDSAVYLCASSLRAGGEAFFGQGTRLTVV.

The J gene is TRBJ2-7, the V gene TRBV2; 13 bases match TRBD2. Trimming at V came to 5 bases and at J to 7 bases, leaving 8 bases not matched to a gene. The CDR3 is made up of 15 amino acids. Germline values: CDR1 SNHLY, CDR2 FYNNEI. CDR3 in DNA: TGTGCCAGCAGTCCCCAGACTAGCGGGGGGACAGAGCAGTACTTC. Translating gives CASSPQTSGGTEQYF.

The sample holds many counts of this clonotype. CDR3 sequence: CASSRSGTEHGEQYF. The CDR3 nucleotides read TGCGCCAGCAGCCGATCCGGGACGGAACATGGCGAGCAGTACTTC. The chain is built from TRBV5-1 and TRBJ2-7; the D call may be TRBD1 or TRBD2 (5 bases each). Trimming cost V 4 bases and J 6 bases, with 20 bases left between them. In germline, CDR1 is SGHRS, CDR2 YFSETQ. CDR3 length equals 15 residues.

This clonotype came up many times. One base away lies a much larger clone, so this may be a sequencing read error. V and J are TRBV28 and TRBJ2-3; D might be TRBD1 (5 bases). Trimming stripped 6 bases from V and 0 bases from J, with 10 bases between. Germline V gives CDR1 MDHEN, CDR2 SYDVKM. The CDR3 spans 14 residues. Here the CDR3 reads CASRPDRSTDTQYF. CDR3 nucleotide sequence: TGTGCCAGCAGGCCCGACAGAAGCACAGATACGCAGTATTTT.

This clonotype was found many times. V usage is TRBV20-1 and J usage is TRBJ2-1; 8 bases are shared with TRBD2. The CDR3 totals 13 residues. Germline CDR1 reads DFQATT; CDR2 reads SNEGSKA (reference sequence). Germline trimming cut 3 bases from V and 6 bases from J; bases unmatched to any gene: 4. CDR3 loop: CSARVGGGNEQFF. CDR3 nucleotide sequence: TGCAGTGCTAGGGTCGGGGGGGGCAATGAGCAGTTCTTC.

This clonotype occurred many times. The chain has TRBV7-9 and TRBJ2-7; tentatively, D is TRBD1 or TRBD2 (5 bases each). This CDR3 spans 13 amino acids. The germline V gene has CDR1 SEHNR and CDR2 FQNEAQ (reference sequence). Trimming cost V 3 bases and J 5 bases, with 11 bases left between them. The CDR3 DNA is TGTGCCAGCAGCTTTACGGGGCTCAACGAGCAGTACTTC. As protein: CASSFTGLNEQYF. The full variable domain, in which reference TRBV7-9 and TRBJ2-7 provide the parts outside the CDR3, is DTGVSQNPRHKITKRGQNVTFRCDPISEHNRLYWYRQTLGQGPEFLTYFQNEAQLEKSRLLSDRFSAERPKGSFSTLEIQRTEQGDSAMYLCASSFTGLNEQYFGPGTRLTVT.

This clonotype showed up just a few times. The genes are TRBV11-3 and TRBJ2-3; 11 bases map to TRBD2. The junction had 5 bases not matched to a gene; V was cut back by 5 bases and J by 7 bases. CDR3 size: 14 residues. Germline V CDR1 and CDR2: SGHNT, YENEEA. The CDR3, as DNA: TGTGCCAGCAGCATAGCGGGGGGGCCCTATACGCAGTATTTT. This encodes CASSIAGGPYTQYF.

This clonotype came up many times. This rearrangement joins TRBV29-1 to TRBJ1-2; possibly TRBD1 for D (5 bases). CDR1 is SQVTM and CDR2 is ANQGSEA in the germline V gene. V lost 3 bases and J 2 bases, leaving 10 bases between the germline ends. This CDR3 is 13 amino acids long. CDR3 DNA: TGCAGCGTTGAGGGGCCAGGGAACTATGGCTACACCTTC. Protein product: CSVEGPGNYGYTF. Full variable domain (rest looked up from reference TRBV29-1 and TRBJ1-2): SAVISQKPSRDICQRGTSLTIQCQVDSQVTMMFWYRQQPGQSLTLIATANQGSEATYESGFVIDKFPISRPNLTFSTLTVSNMSPEDSSIYLCSVEGPGNYGYTFGSGTRLTVV.

This clonotype was detected ten times or more. V gene TRBV24-1 combines with J gene TRBJ1-2; possibly TRBD1 for D (6 bases). V lost 6 bases, J lost 6 bases, and 13 bases lay in between. The CDR3 is 13 amino acids. CDR1 KGHDR and CDR2 SFDVKD come from the germline V gene. The CDR3 bases are TGTGCCACCAGTAAAGGGGGAAATGATGGCTACACCTTC. Its protein product is CATSKGGNDGYTF.

Of note for this clonotype: This may be a read error, as it is one base from a much larger clone. The V call is TRBV6-1, the J call TRBJ1-2, with 7 bases aligning to TRBD1. This CDR3 comprises 15 residues. CDR1 is MNHNS, CDR2 SASEGT, per germline. The CDR3 reads CASSREPGTEYGDTF. DNA for the CDR3: TGTGCCAGCAGCCGGGAGCCTGGGACAGAATATGGCGACACCTTC.

Concerning this clonotype: Given a much more abundant clone one base away, this may be a read error. The CDR3 end shows no conserved phenylalanine or tryptophan, and so a read error is likely. This chain uses TRBV5-1 with TRBJ2-1, with 12 bases fitting TRBD2. J was trimmed by 3 bases and V by 4 bases; bases with no gene match: 8. Germline loops: CDR1 SGHRS, CDR2 YFSETQ. The CDR3 has 17 amino acids. The CDR3 loop reads CASSLTSGSTIYNEQFL. In DNA form, the CDR3 reads TGCGCCAGCAGCCTGACTAGCGGGAGTACTATCTACAATGAGCAGTTCCTC.

This clonotype was counted between two and nine times. The rearrangement joins TRBV12-3 or TRBV12-4 to TRBJ1-4; TRBD1 might be the D (6 bases). V shed 5 bases and J shed 4 bases, with 20 bases lying between them. The CDR3 consists of 17 residues. The CDR3 sequence: CASSRQIQGQINEKLFF. The DNA for the CDR3 is TGTGCCAGCAGTCGACAAATTCAAGGACAGATTAATGAAAAACTGTTTTTT.

This clonotype was observed at least ten times. The chain employs TRBV6-5 and TRBJ2-7; D is unresolved. Trimming removed 0 bases at V and 3 bases at J, with 6 bases between. This CDR3 contains 13 residues. Germline assignment: CDR1 MNHEY and CDR2 SVGAGI. DNA of the CDR3: TGTGCCAGCAGTTACTCGGAGAACTACGAGCAGTACTTC. Translation: CASSYSENYEQYF.

CDR3 coding DNA: TGCAGCGTCCCAGGAGGGGGAGTGAACACTGAAGCTTTCTTT. Translating gives CSVPGGGVNTEAFF. The rearrangement uses TRBV29-1 and TRBJ1-1; weak D call: TRBD1 (6 bases). The V gene lost 6 bases and the J gene lost 0 bases, with 14 bases spanning the gap. Germline loops: CDR1 SQVTM, CDR2 ANQGSEA. This CDR3 is built from 14 residues. The whole variable domain, filled in from reference TRBV29-1 and TRBJ1-1, reads SAVISQKPSRDICQRGTSLTIQCQVDSQVTMMFWYRQQPGQSLTLIATANQGSEATYESGFVIDKFPISRPNLTFSTLTVSNMSPEDSSIYLCSVPGGGVNTEAFFGQGTRLTVV.

This clonotype was seen repeatedly, ten times or more. The V call is TRBV7-9, the J call TRBJ2-4; D may be TRBD2 (5 bases). V lost 3 bases and J 1 base, leaving 13 bases between the germline ends. Germline V gives CDR1 SEHNR, CDR2 FQNEAQ (reference sequence). The CDR3 contains 16 residues. CDR3 sequence: CASSLSLAVAKNIQYF. CDR3 sequence (DNA): TGTGCCAGCAGCTTGAGCCTAGCTGTCGCCAAAAACATTCAGTACTTC.

Notes on this clonotype: A read error is possible here, since a much larger clone lies one base away. The CDR3 nucleotides are TGTGCCTTCCCGCAGGGGAACCTAGCGGGGGACCCCTACGAGCAGTACTTC. Residues: CAFPQGNLAGDPYEQYF. The J gene is TRBJ2-7, the V gene TRBV5-3, with 10 bases identical to TRBD2. TRBV5-3 is assigned to the ORF class and has an uncertain function. The V segment lost 10 bases and the J segment 2 bases; nucleotides outside the gene matches: 18. The CDR3 consists of 17 residues.

The CDR3 protein is CASSLARGSNEKLFF. The CDR3 DNA follows: TGTGCCAGCAGCCTCGCCAGGGGGTCTAATGAAAAACTGTTTTTT. The V and J genes are TRBV7-2 and TRBJ1-4; 7 nucleotides align to TRBD1. This CDR3 is built from 15 residues. V lost 5 bases to trimming and J lost 3 bases; unmatched junction nucleotides: 6. Germline loops: CDR1 SGHTA, CDR2 FQGNSA.